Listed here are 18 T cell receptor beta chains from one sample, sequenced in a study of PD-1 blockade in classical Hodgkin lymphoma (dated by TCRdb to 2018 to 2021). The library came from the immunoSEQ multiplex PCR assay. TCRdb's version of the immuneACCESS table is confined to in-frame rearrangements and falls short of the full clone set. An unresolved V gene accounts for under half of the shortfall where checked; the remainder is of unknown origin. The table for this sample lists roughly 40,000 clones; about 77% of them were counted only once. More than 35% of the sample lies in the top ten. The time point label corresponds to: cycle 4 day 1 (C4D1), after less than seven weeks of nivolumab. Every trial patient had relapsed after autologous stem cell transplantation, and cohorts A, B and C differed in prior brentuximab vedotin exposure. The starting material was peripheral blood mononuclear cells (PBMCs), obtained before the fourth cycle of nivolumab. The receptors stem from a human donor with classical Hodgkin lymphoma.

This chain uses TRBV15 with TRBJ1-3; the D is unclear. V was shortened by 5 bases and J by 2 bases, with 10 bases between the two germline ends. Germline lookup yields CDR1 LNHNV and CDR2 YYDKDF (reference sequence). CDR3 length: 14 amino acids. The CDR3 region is CATSFGQPGNTIYF. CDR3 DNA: TGTGCCACCAGCTTCGGTCAACCTGGAAACACCATATATTTT.

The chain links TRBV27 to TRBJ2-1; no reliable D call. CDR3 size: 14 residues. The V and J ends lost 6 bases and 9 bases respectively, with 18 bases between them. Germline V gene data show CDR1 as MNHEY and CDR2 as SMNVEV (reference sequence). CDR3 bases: TGTGCCAGCAGCCGAGACACCTTCCCAGGTGAGCAGTTCTTC. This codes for CASSRDTFPGEQFF.

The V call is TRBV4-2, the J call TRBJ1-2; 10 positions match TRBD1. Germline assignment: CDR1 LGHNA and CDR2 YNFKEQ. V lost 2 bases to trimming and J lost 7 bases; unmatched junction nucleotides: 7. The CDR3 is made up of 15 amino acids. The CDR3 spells CASSQWGQGLSGYTF. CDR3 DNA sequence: TGTGCCAGCAGCCAATGGGGACAGGGGCTGAGTGGCTACACCTTC.

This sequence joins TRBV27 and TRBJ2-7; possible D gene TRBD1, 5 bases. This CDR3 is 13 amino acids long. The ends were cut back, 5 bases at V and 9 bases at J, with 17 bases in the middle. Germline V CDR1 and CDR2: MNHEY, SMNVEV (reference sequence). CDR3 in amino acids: CASSEGVRDRQYF. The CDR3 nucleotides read TGTGCCAGCAGTGAAGGGGTCAGGGATAGGCAGTACTTC.

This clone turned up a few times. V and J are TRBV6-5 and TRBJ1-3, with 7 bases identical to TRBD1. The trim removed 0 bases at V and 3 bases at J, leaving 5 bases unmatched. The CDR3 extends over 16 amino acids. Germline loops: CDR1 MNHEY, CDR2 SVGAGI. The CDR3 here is CASSYSRQGLGNTIYF. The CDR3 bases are TGTGCCAGCAGTTACTCCCGACAGGGCCTTGGAAACACCATATATTTT.

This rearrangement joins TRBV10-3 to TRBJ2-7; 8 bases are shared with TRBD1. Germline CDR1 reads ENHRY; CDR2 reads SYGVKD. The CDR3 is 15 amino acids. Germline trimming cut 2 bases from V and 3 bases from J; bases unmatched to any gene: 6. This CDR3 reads CAISEAAGGVYEQYF. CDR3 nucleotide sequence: TGTGCCATCAGTGAGGCGGCAGGGGGCGTCTACGAGCAGTACTTC.

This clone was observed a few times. The CDR3 DNA reads as TGTGCCTGGAGTGTAAGGACCCACACTGAAGCTTTCTTT. Translating it yields CAWSVRTHTEAFF. The V and J genes are TRBV30 and TRBJ1-1, with unresolved D. The CDR3 covers 13 residues. Germline V gives CDR1 GTSNPN, CDR2 SVGIG (reference sequence). Between the trimmed V and J ends, which lost 0 bases and 3 bases, there was a span of 8 bases.

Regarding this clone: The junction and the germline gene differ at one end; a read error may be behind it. In nucleotides, the CDR3 is TGCGCCAGCAGTCCTCCCCAAGGCTACTATGAGCAGTTCTTC. This translates into CASSPPQGYYEQFF. The chain links TRBV5-1 to TRBJ2-1; D gene unclear. The CDR3 is 14 residues long. CDR1 SGHRS and CDR2 YFSETQ come from the germline V gene.

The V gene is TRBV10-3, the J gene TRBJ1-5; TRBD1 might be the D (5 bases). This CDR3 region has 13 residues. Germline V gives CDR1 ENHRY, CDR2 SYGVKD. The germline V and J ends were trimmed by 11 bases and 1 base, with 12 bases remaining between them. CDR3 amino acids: CAAGRGSNQPQHF. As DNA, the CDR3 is TGTGCCGCCGGTCGGGGGAGCAATCAGCCCCAGCATTTT.

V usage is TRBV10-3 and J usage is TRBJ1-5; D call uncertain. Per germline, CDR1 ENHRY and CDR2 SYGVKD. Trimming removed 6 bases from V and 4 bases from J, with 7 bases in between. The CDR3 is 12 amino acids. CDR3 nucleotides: TGTGCCATCAGCGGGGAAAATCAGCCCCAGCATTTT. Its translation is CAISGENQPQHF.

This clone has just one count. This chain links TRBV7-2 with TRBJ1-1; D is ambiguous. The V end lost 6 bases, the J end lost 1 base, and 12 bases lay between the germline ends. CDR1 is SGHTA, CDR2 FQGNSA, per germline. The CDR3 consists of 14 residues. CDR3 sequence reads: CASRESGWNTEAFF. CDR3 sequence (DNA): TGTGCCAGCAGGGAAAGTGGGTGGAACACTGAAGCTTTCTTT.

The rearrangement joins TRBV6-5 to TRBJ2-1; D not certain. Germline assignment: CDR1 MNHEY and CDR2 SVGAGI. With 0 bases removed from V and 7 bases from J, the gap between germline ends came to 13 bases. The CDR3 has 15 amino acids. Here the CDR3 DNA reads TGTGCCAGCAGTTACTCGAATGCGGCTGGGAATGAGCAGTTCTTC. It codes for CASSYSNAAGNEQFF.

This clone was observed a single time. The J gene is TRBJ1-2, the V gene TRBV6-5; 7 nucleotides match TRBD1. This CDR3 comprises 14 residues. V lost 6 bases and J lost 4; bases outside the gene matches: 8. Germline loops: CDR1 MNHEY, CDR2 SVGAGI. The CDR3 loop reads CASRAQGYGYGYTF. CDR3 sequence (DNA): TGTGCCAGCAGGGCACAGGGGTACGGCTATGGCTACACCTTC.

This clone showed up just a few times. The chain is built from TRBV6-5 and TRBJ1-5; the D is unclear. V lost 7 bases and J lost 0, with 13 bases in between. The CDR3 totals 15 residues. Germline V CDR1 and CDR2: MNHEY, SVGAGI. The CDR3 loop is CASKRQTYSNQPQHF. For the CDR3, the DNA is TGTGCCAGCAAACGTCAGACGTATAGCAATCAGCCCCAGCATTTT.

The CDR3 coding sequence is TGTGCCAGTAGTATCCGGGACGGGAACACCGGGGAGCTGTTTTTT. Protein product: CASSIRDGNTGELFF. This rearrangement joins TRBV19 to TRBJ2-2, with D possibly being TRBD1 or TRBD2 (5 bases each). CDR1 is LNHDA and CDR2 is SQIVND in the germline V gene (reference sequence). This CDR3 is 15 amino acids long. The V end lost 3 bases, the J end lost 1 base, and 9 bases lay between the germline ends.

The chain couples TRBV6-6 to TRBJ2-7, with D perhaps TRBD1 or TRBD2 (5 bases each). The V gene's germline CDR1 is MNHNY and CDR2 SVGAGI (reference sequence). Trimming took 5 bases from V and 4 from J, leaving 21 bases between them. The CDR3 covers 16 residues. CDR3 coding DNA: TGTGCCAGCAGTGGAACTATTTCGGGACGAGGGTACGAGCAGTACTTC. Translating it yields CASSGTISGRGYEQYF.

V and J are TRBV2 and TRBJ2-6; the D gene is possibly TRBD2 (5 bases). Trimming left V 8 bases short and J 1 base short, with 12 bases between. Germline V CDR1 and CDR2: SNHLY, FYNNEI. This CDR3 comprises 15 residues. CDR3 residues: CASGSSRSGANVLTF. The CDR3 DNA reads TGTGCCAGCGGGAGTTCACGGTCTGGGGCCAACGTCCTGACTTTC.

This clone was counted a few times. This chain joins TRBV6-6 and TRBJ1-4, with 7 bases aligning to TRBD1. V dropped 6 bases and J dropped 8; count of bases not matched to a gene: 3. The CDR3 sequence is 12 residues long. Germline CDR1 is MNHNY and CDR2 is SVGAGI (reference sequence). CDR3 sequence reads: CASSLQGEKLFF. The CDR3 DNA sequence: TGTGCCAGCAGCCTACAGGGGGAAAAACTGTTTTTT.